These 11 T cell receptor beta chains share one sample of origin, sequenced in a study of identical twins. TCRdb called the 5' RACE reads again in MiXCR, with one record for every CDR3 protein. The repertoire holds approximately 300,000 distinct CDR3 sequences, with less than 9.5% as singletons. Separately, the same data were catalogued under a study of yellow fever vaccine responses in identical twins.

Material: CD8+ T cells sorted from blood. Receptor source: a young woman in good health.

The chain joins TRBV28 to TRBJ2-7; 11 bases are shared with TRBD1. Germline-derived CDR1 and CDR2 are MDHEN and SYDVKM. The J segment lost 7 bases and the V segment lost 6 bases, leaving 8 bases of the junction unmatched. The CDR3 contains 14 residues. The CDR3 DNA reads as TGTGCCAGCAGGTCAGGGACAGGGGGTTTGGAGCAGTACTTC. Residues: CASRSGTGGLEQYF.

This clonotype was counted between two and nine times. This chain uses TRBV5-1 with TRBJ2-3; D unresolved. Germline V gives CDR1 SGHRS, CDR2 YFSETQ. V was pared by 1 base and J by 8 bases, with 14 bases between. The CDR3 is 14 amino acids. The CDR3 is CASSLNPGLGTQYF. The CDR3 DNA follows: TGCGCCAGCAGCTTGAATCCCGGCTTGGGTACGCAGTATTTT.

V usage is TRBV7-9 and J usage is TRBJ2-5, with D perhaps being TRBD1 or TRBD2 (5 bases each). With 5 bases removed from V and 1 base from J, the gap between germline ends came to 14 bases. This CDR3 comprises 15 residues. The germline CDR1 and CDR2 sequences are SEHNR and FQNEAQ (reference sequence). CDR3 DNA: TGTGCCAGCAGCCAAGAAGCAGGGAGCCAAGAGACCCAGTACTTC. As protein: CASSQEAGSQETQYF.

This clonotype was recorded at least ten times. Here the CDR3 DNA reads TGCGCCAGCAGCTTGGAGGGCACAGATAACACCGGGGAGCTGTTTTTT. Its translation: CASSLEGTDNTGELFF. The chain carries TRBV5-1 and TRBJ2-2; D gene uncertain. Trimming stripped 0 bases from V and 2 bases from J, with 11 bases between. The CDR3 runs 16 residues. Looked up from germline, CDR1 is SGHRS and CDR2 is YFSETQ.

The V gene is TRBV18, the J gene TRBJ2-5; D is ambiguous. The ends were cut back, 0 bases at V and 3 bases at J, with 8 bases in the middle. Germline V lookup: CDR1 KGHSH, CDR2 LQKENI. There are 14 residues in the CDR3. The CDR3 region is CASSPPIGEETQYF. CDR3 nucleotide sequence: TGTGCCAGCTCACCACCAATAGGAGAAGAGACCCAGTACTTC. The full variable domain, in which reference TRBV18 and TRBJ2-5 provide the parts outside the CDR3, is NAGVMQNPRHLVRRRGQEARLRCSPMKGHSHVYWYRQLPEEGLKFMVYLQKENIIDESGMPKERFSAEFPKEGPSILRIQQVVRGDSAAYFCASSPPIGEETQYFGPGTRLLVL.

Many counts were recorded for this clonotype. This chain uses TRBV28 with TRBJ2-7; 9 bases are shared with TRBD2. The ends lost 3 bases at V and 2 bases at J; junction bases unmatched: 2. CDR3 size: 14 residues. CDR1 is MDHEN, CDR2 SYDVKM, per germline. The CDR3 DNA reads as TGTGCCAGCAGTTTGGTAGCGGGAGCCTACGAGCAGTACTTC. Protein product: CASSLVAGAYEQYF.

This clonotype was picked up many times. The rearrangement joins TRBV7-2 to TRBJ2-3; D call uncertain. The V and J ends lost 6 bases and 4 bases respectively, with 17 bases between them. Germline CDR1 reads SGHTA; CDR2 reads FQGNSA. CDR3 size: 15 residues. The CDR3 region has the DNA TGTGCCAGCAGGCCCGGGTTTCTTATCGCAGATACGCAGTATTTT. This sequence encodes CASRPGFLIADTQYF.

The chain combines TRBV2 with TRBJ1-1; D remains ambiguous. Per germline, CDR1 SNHLY and CDR2 FYNNEI. The length of the CDR3 is 14 residues. V lost 11 bases to trimming and J lost 1 base, with 17 bases between them. As DNA, the CDR3 is TGTGCCCTACTGATTGGGGTACGGAACACTGAAGCTTTCTTT. Its translation: CALLIGVRNTEAFF.

Ten or more counts support this clonotype. This chain links TRBV29-1 with TRBJ2-1; 9 positions agree with TRBD1. This CDR3 contains 13 residues. CDR1 and CDR2 from the germline V gene are SQVTM and ANQGSEA. V shed 5 bases and J 10 bases; nucleotides not matched to a gene: 9. CDR3 amino acids: CSVSGTGLNEQFF. In nucleotides, the CDR3 is TGCAGCGTTTCCGGGACAGGGTTAAACGAGCAGTTCTTC.

This chain uses TRBV3-1 with TRBJ1-2; 9 bases map to TRBD1. CDR1 is LGHDT and CDR2 is YNNKEL in the germline V gene (reference sequence). J lost 4 bases, V lost 0 bases, and 6 bases had no gene match. The CDR3 has 16 residues. CDR3 residues: CASSQDLQGALYGYTF. Written as DNA, the CDR3 is TGTGCCAGCAGCCAAGATCTACAGGGGGCCCTCTATGGCTACACCTTC.

The chain couples TRBV2 to TRBJ2-3; no firm D call. The CDR3 runs 12 residues. V gave up 6 bases and J gave up 3 bases, with 7 bases separating them. Germline CDR1 and CDR2: SNHLY and FYNNEI. CDR3 region: CASRETTDTQYF. DNA of the CDR3: TGTGCCAGCAGAGAGACGACAGATACGCAGTATTTT.